The rows below give T cell receptor beta chains drawn from one sample of a study of human T cells and chemical hapten exposure. One entry per CDR3 protein, called by TCRdb with MiXCR from the RACE reads. This table holds about 380,000 distinct CDR3 sequences, about 5.1% found once. The sequences come from whole blood, collected in connection with sensitization to the hapten diphenylcyclopropenone (DPC). These TCRs come from a woman between 50 and 59 years old with alopecia areata. Some clones in this sample may be carry-over from other donors' samples. Each CDR3 is given with its conserved first and last residue. Fields, in order: CDR3 protein, CDR3 DNA, J gene, clone size, D gene, V gene. A D gene is named only where the DNA matches it firmly. The size field is filled for only some rows; it gives once, few, many or a size class.

cdr3_aa: CASSFQGAGNTIYF; cdr3_nt: TGTGCCAGCAGTTTCCAGGGAGCAGGAAACACCATATATTTT; j_call: TRBJ1-3; clone_size: .; d_call: .; v_call: TRBV12-3/TRBV12-4
cdr3_aa: CATWSGPPDTQYF; cdr3_nt: TGTGCCACCTGGAGCGGGCCCCCAGATACGCAGTATTTT; j_call: TRBJ2-3; clone_size: .; d_call: .; v_call: TRBV11-2
cdr3_aa: CASTEGTSGRTKYF; cdr3_nt: TGTGCCAGCACTGAAGGGACTAGCGGGAGGACGAAGTACTTC; j_call: TRBJ2-7; clone_size: few; d_call: TRBD2; v_call: TRBV3-1
cdr3_aa: CSVVRSTEAFF; cdr3_nt: TGCAGCGTTGTTAGGTCCACTGAAGCTTTCTTT; j_call: TRBJ1-1; clone_size: few; d_call: .; v_call: TRBV29-1
cdr3_aa: CASSSRPRSARAPVAFF; cdr3_nt: TGTGCCAGCAGCTCAAGGCCACGGTCCGCCAGGGCCCCTGTAGCTTTCTTT; j_call: TRBJ1-1; clone_size: .; d_call: .; v_call: TRBV7-2
cdr3_aa: CASSEAWGEAFF; cdr3_nt: TGTGCCAGCAGTGAGGCCTGGGGTGAAGCTTTCTTT; j_call: TRBJ1-1; clone_size: few; d_call: .; v_call: TRBV6-1
cdr3_aa: CASSVVAGTGVEQYF; cdr3_nt: TGTGCCAGCAGCGTAGTGGCCGGGACAGGGGTCGAGCAGTACTTC; j_call: TRBJ2-7; clone_size: .; d_call: TRBD1; v_call: TRBV9
cdr3_aa: CASSEAGGEPQHF; cdr3_nt: TGTGCCAGCAGTGAAGCGGGCGGGGAGCCCCAGCATTTT; j_call: TRBJ1-5; clone_size: few; d_call: .; v_call: TRBV6-1
cdr3_aa: CASGLIPDGQTSVSETQYF; cdr3_nt: TGTGCTAGTGGTTTGATTCCCGACGGCCAGACTAGTGTCTCGGAGACCCAGTACTTC; j_call: TRBJ2-5; clone_size: many; d_call: .; v_call: TRBV12-5
cdr3_aa: CASSQEGTSAYNEQFF; cdr3_nt: TGCGCCAGCAGCCAAGAAGGGACTAGCGCATACAATGAGCAGTTCTTC; j_call: TRBJ2-1; clone_size: many; d_call: TRBD2; v_call: TRBV4-3
cdr3_aa: CASRRPGTSGRYSAKNIQYF; cdr3_nt: TGTGCCAGCAGGCGTCCCGGGACTAGCGGGAGGTACTCAGCCAAAAACATTCAGTACTTC; j_call: TRBJ2-4; clone_size: many; d_call: TRBD2; v_call: TRBV5-4
cdr3_aa: CASSSSGTGDYEQYF; cdr3_nt: TGTGCCAGCAGTTCGTCCGGGACAGGGGATTACGAGCAGTACTTC; j_call: TRBJ2-7; clone_size: few; d_call: TRBD1; v_call: TRBV6-5
cdr3_aa: CALKAGATDTQYF; cdr3_nt: TGTGCCCTGAAAGCGGGGGCCACAGATACGCAGTATTTT; j_call: TRBJ2-3; clone_size: many; d_call: TRBD2; v_call: TRBV10-3
cdr3_aa: CASSFGTGDSTEAFF; cdr3_nt: TGTGCCAGCAGTTTCGGGACAGGGGATTCCACTGAAGCTTTCTTT; j_call: TRBJ1-1; clone_size: many; d_call: TRBD1; v_call: TRBV12-3/TRBV12-4
cdr3_aa: CASSYSGFGTEAFF; cdr3_nt: TGTGCCAGCAGTTATTCGGGGTTTGGCACTGAAGCTTTCTTT; j_call: TRBJ1-1; clone_size: many; d_call: .; v_call: TRBV6-5
cdr3_aa: CASKDTVQETQYF; cdr3_nt: TGCGCCAGCAAGGACACGGTCCAAGAGACCCAGTACTTC; j_call: TRBJ2-5; clone_size: many; d_call: .; v_call: TRBV5-1
cdr3_aa: CASSPVGGPTDTQYF; cdr3_nt: TGTGCCAGCAGTCCGGTCGGCGGCCCCACAGATACGCAGTATTTT; j_call: TRBJ2-3; clone_size: .; d_call: .; v_call: TRBV3-1
cdr3_aa: CASRSKGAGANVLTF; cdr3_nt: TGTGCCAGCAGGTCTAAAGGGGCTGGGGCCAACGTCCTGACTTTC; j_call: TRBJ2-6; clone_size: .; d_call: .; v_call: TRBV6-5